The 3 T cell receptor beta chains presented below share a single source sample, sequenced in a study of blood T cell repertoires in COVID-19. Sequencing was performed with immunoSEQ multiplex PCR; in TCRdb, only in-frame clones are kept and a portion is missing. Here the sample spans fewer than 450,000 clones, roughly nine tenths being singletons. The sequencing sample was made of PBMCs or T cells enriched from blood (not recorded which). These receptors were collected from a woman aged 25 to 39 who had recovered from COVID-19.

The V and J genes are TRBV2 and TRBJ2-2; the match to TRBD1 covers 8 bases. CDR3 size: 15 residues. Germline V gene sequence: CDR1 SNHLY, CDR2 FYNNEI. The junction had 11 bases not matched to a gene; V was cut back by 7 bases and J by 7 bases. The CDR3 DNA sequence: TGTGCCAGCAACGTGGCAGGGGGCGCGGGCGGGGAGCTGTTTTTT. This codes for CASNVAGGAGGELFF.

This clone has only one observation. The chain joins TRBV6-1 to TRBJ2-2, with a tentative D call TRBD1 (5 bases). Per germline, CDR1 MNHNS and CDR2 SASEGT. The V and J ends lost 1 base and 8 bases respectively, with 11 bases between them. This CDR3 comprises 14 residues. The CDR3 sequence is CASSEVFQGGELFF. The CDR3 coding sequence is TGTGCCAGCAGTGAAGTTTTTCAGGGTGGGGAGCTGTTTTTT.

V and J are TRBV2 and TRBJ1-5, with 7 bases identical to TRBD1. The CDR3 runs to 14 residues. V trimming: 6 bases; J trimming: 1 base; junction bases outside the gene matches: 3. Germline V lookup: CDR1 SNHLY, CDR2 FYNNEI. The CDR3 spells CASRAGGSNQPQHF. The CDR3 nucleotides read TGTGCCAGCAGGGCAGGGGGAAGCAATCAGCCCCAGCATTTT. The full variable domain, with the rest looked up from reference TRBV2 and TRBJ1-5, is EPEVTQTPSHQVTQMGQEVILRCVPISNHLYFYWYRQILGQKVEFLVSFYNNEISEKSEIFDDQFSVERPDGSNFTLKIRSTKLEDSAMYFCASRAGGSNQPQHFGDGTRLSIL.